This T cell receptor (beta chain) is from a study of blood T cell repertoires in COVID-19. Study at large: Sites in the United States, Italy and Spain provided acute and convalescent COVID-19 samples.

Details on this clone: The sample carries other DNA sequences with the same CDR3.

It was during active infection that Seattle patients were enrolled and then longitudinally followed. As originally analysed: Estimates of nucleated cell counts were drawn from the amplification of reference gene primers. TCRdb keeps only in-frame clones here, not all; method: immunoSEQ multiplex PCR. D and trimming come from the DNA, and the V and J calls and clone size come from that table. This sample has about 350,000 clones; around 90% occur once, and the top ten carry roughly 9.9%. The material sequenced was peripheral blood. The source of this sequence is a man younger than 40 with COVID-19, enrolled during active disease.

CDR3 sequence reads: CASSSGQPQHF. The CDR3 nucleotides read TGTGCCAGCAGTTCCGGTCAGCCCCAGCATTTT. The chain combines TRBV12-3 or TRBV12-4 with TRBJ1-5; no definite D call. Trimming took off 4 bases at V and 6 bases at J, with 4 bases between the two ends. This CDR3 has 11 residues.